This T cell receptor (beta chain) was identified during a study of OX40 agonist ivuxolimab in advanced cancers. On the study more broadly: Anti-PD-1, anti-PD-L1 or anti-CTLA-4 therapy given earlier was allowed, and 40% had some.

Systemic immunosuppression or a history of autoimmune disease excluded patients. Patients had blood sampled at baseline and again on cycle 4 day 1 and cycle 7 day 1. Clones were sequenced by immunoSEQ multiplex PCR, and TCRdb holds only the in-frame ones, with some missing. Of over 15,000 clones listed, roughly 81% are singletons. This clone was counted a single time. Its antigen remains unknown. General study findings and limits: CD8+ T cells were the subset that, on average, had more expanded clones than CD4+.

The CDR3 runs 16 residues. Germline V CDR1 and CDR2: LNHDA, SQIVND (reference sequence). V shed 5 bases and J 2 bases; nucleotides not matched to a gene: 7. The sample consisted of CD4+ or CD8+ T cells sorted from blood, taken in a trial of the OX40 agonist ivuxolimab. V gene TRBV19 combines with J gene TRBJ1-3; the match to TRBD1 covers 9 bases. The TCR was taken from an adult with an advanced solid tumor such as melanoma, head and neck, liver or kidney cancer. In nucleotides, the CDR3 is TGTGCCAGTAGTCCTTACAGGGGGCTTGCTGGAAACACCATATATTTT. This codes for CASSPYRGLAGNTIYF.